The next 23 T cell receptor beta chains were all read from a single sample in a study of T cell responses to AZD1222 COVID-19 vaccine. Clones were read by immunoSEQ multiplex PCR, and TCRdb kept only the in-frame ones, dropping some. Of 140,000 to 150,000 clones listed, over 90% are singletons. The starting material was peripheral blood, obtained on day 0 of AZD1222 vaccination. Source of these receptors: an adult in good health.

The V call is TRBV5-1, the J call TRBJ1-5; the D gene is possibly TRBD1 (6 bases). This CDR3 has 14 residues. Trimming pared 4 bases from V and 7 bases from J, leaving 15 bases between. The germline V gene encodes CDR1 SGHRS and CDR2 YFSETQ. CDR3 DNA: TGCGCCAGCAGCAGTGGGGGGCTGGGACAGCCCCAGCATTTT. This gives the protein CASSSGGLGQPQHF.

The chain has TRBV6-5 and TRBJ2-7; unclear D gene. Germline loops: CDR1 MNHEY, CDR2 SVGAGI. V was pared by 4 bases and J by 3 bases, with 16 bases between. The CDR3 length is 15 residues. CDR3 loop: CASSSTPGLVYEQYF. The CDR3 DNA is TGTGCCAGCAGTTCCACCCCGGGCCTCGTCTACGAGCAGTACTTC.

The chain couples TRBV5-1 to TRBJ2-2; D may be TRBD2 (6 bases). Trimming pared 2 bases from V and 5 bases from J, leaving 19 bases between. There are 17 residues in the CDR3. In germline, CDR1 is SGHRS, CDR2 YFSETQ. The CDR3 DNA follows: TGCGCCAGCAGCTTTGGGGCTAGCGATCTTCAAACCGGGGAGCTGTTTTTT. The encoded protein is CASSFGASDLQTGELFF.

This chain connects TRBV18 to TRBJ1-6, with 8 bases identical to TRBD1. The CDR3 length is 14 residues. The V segment lost 6 bases and the J segment 9 bases; nucleotides outside the gene matches: 7. CDR1 KGHSH and CDR2 LQKENI come from the germline V gene. CDR3 bases: TGTGCCAGCTCTCCAGACAGGGGACTTTCACCCCTCCACTTT. It yields the protein CASSPDRGLSPLHF.

The rearrangement links TRBV24-1 to TRBJ1-5; weak D call: TRBD1 (5 bases). The CDR3 loop spans 16 amino acids. Germline V gene data show CDR1 as KGHDR and CDR2 as SFDVKD. V lost 2 bases, J lost 2 bases, and 12 bases lay in between. As DNA, the CDR3 is TGTGCCACCAGTGATTATTGCAGGGATGGCAATCAGCCCCAGCATTTT. It codes for CATSDYCRDGNQPQHF.

The chain employs TRBV10-3 and TRBJ1-1; 11 nucleotides align to TRBD1. Germline CDR1 reads ENHRY; CDR2 reads SYGVKD. The CDR3 contains 18 residues. V trimming: 2 bases; J trimming: 3 bases; junction bases outside the gene matches: 11. CDR3 nucleotides: TGTGCCATCAGTGAGAGGGGCCGGGGACAGGGGGAAGACACTGAAGCTTTCTTT. Its protein product is CAISERGRGQGEDTEAFF.

This chain uses TRBV19 with TRBJ2-2, with D tentatively TRBD1 or TRBD2 (6 bases each). This CDR3 is built from 16 residues. The V end lost 2 bases, the J end lost 6 bases, and 16 bases lay between the germline ends. Germline loops: CDR1 LNHDA, CDR2 SQIVND (reference sequence). This CDR3 reads CASSISPGAGPGELFF. The CDR3 DNA sequence: TGTGCCAGTAGTATATCCCCGGGGGCCGGCCCCGGGGAGCTGTTTTTT.

The V call is TRBV12-3 or TRBV12-4, the J call TRBJ2-1; a weak D match, TRBD1 (6 bases). Trimming removed 5 bases at V and 6 bases at J, with 8 bases between. There are 12 residues in the CDR3. CDR3 coding DNA: TGTGCCAGCAGTCCACAGGGCAATGAGCAGTTCTTC. Protein product: CASSPQGNEQFF.

This chain uses TRBV5-1 with TRBJ2-5, with D perhaps TRBD1 (5 bases). The V end lost 0 bases, the J end lost 2 bases, and 11 bases lay between the germline ends. Germline assignment: CDR1 SGHRS and CDR2 YFSETQ. The CDR3 runs to 15 residues. The CDR3: CASSLVRAQQETQYF. CDR3 nucleotide sequence: TGCGCCAGCAGCTTGGTCAGGGCACAACAAGAGACCCAGTACTTC.

Only one count was recorded for this clone. The chain uses TRBV19 and TRBJ2-1; 12 nucleotides match TRBD1. The CDR3 contains 15 residues. Trimming removed 4 bases from V and 9 bases from J; junction bases left unmatched: 7. The V gene's germline CDR1 is LNHDA and CDR2 SQIVND (reference sequence). The CDR3: CASSKGQGAVVEQFF. DNA for the CDR3: TGTGCCAGTAGTAAGGGACAGGGGGCGGTTGTTGAGCAGTTCTTC. Full variable domain (missing parts from reference TRBV19 and TRBJ2-1): DGGITQSPKYLFRKEGQNVTLSCEQNLNHDAMYWYRQDPGQGLRLIYYSQIVNDFQKGDIAEGYSVSREKKESFPLTVTSAQKNPTAFYLCASSKGQGAVVEQFFGPGTRLTVL.

This clone is a singleton in its sample. The chain's CDR3 is CASSVAGLNTEAFF. Written as DNA, the CDR3 is TGTGCCAGCAGCGTAGCGGGTCTGAACACTGAAGCTTTCTTT. The rearrangement uses TRBV9 and TRBJ1-1; D unclear. This CDR3 is built from 14 residues. Germline V gene lookup returns CDR1 SGDLS and CDR2 YYNGEE. V lost 0 bases and J lost 0, with 6 bases in between.

The V and J genes are TRBV7-3 and TRBJ2-1, with 9 bases lining up with TRBD2. V lost 3 bases to trimming and J lost 9 bases; unmatched junction nucleotides: 6. CDR1 and CDR2 from the germline V gene are SGHTA and FQGTGA. CDR3 length equals 14 residues. In DNA, the CDR3 is TGTGCCAGCAGCTTTAGCGGGAGAGGGAGTGAGCAGTTCTTC. As protein: CASSFSGRGSEQFF.

The CDR3 sequence is CASRRSSYGYTF. The DNA of the CDR3 is TGTGCCAGCCGACGCAGCAGCTATGGCTACACCTTC. The J gene is TRBJ1-2, the V gene TRBV2; the D is unclear. This CDR3 region has 12 residues. V was shortened by 8 bases and J by 4 bases, with 11 bases between the two germline ends. Germline V CDR1 and CDR2: SNHLY, FYNNEI. Full variable domain (missing parts from reference TRBV2 and TRBJ1-2): EPEVTQTPSHQVTQMGQEVILRCVPISNHLYFYWYRQILGQKVEFLVSFYNNEISEKSEIFDDQFSVERPDGSNFTLKIRSTKLEDSAMYFCASRRSSYGYTFGSGTRLTVV.

The chain carries TRBV11-2 and TRBJ1-2; D is possibly TRBD1 (6 bases). Per germline, CDR1 SGHAT and CDR2 FQNNGV. The germline V and J ends were trimmed by 5 bases and 3 bases, with 22 bases remaining between them. There are 17 residues in the CDR3. The CDR3 region has the DNA TGTGCCAGCAGCCCGCTACCCCAGACAGGTTATGACTATGGCTACACCTTC. Amino acids: CASSPLPQTGYDYGYTF.

This clone was observed once. The rearrangement joins TRBV28 to TRBJ2-2; TRBD2 matches at 7 bases. Germline trimming cut 6 bases from V and 6 bases from J; bases unmatched to any gene: 7. Germline CDR1 and CDR2: MDHEN and SYDVKM. The CDR3 covers 14 residues. The CDR3 sequence is CASRATGLAGELFF. The CDR3 DNA is TGTGCCAGCAGGGCTACTGGACTAGCCGGGGAGCTGTTTTTT.

The V and J genes are TRBV29-1 and TRBJ1-2; 10 nucleotides align to TRBD1. Trimming removed 3 bases from V and 4 bases from J; junction bases left unmatched: 8. CDR1 is SQVTM and CDR2 is ANQGSEA in the germline V gene. The CDR3 is made up of 15 amino acids. CDR3 sequence (DNA): TGCAGCGTTGAGGCCACGGGACAGGGGACCTATGGCTACACCTTC. Amino acids: CSVEATGQGTYGYTF. Full variable domain (outside the CDR3, taken from reference TRBV29-1 and TRBJ1-2): SAVISQKPSRDICQRGTSLTIQCQVDSQVTMMFWYRQQPGQSLTLIATANQGSEATYESGFVIDKFPISRPNLTFSTLTVSNMSPEDSSIYLCSVEATGQGTYGYTFGSGTRLTVV.

This clone is a singleton in its sample. J is TRBJ1-3 and V is TRBV19; D may be TRBD1 (5 bases). CDR1 and CDR2 from the germline V gene are LNHDA and SQIVND (reference sequence). The CDR3 runs 16 residues. V was pared by 3 bases and J by 0 bases, with 12 bases between. This chain's CDR3 is CASSIRGTVSGNTIYF. CDR3 DNA: TGTGCCAGTAGTATCCGGGGGACCGTCTCTGGAAACACCATATATTTT. Full variable domain (rest looked up from reference TRBV19 and TRBJ1-3): DGGITQSPKYLFRKEGQNVTLSCEQNLNHDAMYWYRQDPGQGLRLIYYSQIVNDFQKGDIAEGYSVSREKKESFPLTVTSAQKNPTAFYLCASSIRGTVSGNTIYFGEGSWLTVV.

V usage is TRBV12-5 and J usage is TRBJ1-1; D is unclear. Between the trimmed V and J ends, which lost 1 base and 5 bases, there was a span of 8 bases. The CDR3 extends over 13 amino acids. Per germline, CDR1 LGHNT and CDR2 FRNRAP. In DNA form, the CDR3 reads TGTGCTAGTGGTTTGGGTAGAGTGACTGAAGCTTTCTTT. Amino acid sequence: CASGLGRVTEAFF.

This clone was seen a few times. J is TRBJ1-2 and V is TRBV28, with TRBD1 as a possible D gene (5 bases). Trimming left V 8 bases short and J 8 bases short, with 12 bases between. The CDR3 runs 11 residues. Germline V lookup: CDR1 MDHEN, CDR2 SYDVKM. The CDR3 region is CASGGEDGYTF. The CDR3, as DNA: TGTGCCAGCGGAGGGGAAGACGGCTACACCTTC.

This chain joins TRBV2 and TRBJ2-1; 14 bases fit TRBD2. The CDR3 contains 14 residues. CDR1 and CDR2 (germline): SNHLY, FYNNEI. Trimming at V came to 6 bases and at J to 6 bases, leaving 1 base not matched to a gene. The CDR3 loop is CASSGTSGSNEQFF. CDR3 sequence (DNA): TGTGCCAGCAGCGGGACTAGCGGGAGCAATGAGCAGTTCTTC.

This chain links TRBV25-1 with TRBJ1-2; tentative D call: TRBD1 (5 bases). Trimming left V 4 bases short and J 3 bases short, with 12 bases between. The CDR3 contains 14 residues. Germline assignment: CDR1 MGHDK and CDR2 SYGVNS. The CDR3 loop reads CASSAGTGDYGYTF. The CDR3 DNA reads TGTGCCAGCAGTGCGGGGACGGGGGACTATGGCTACACCTTC.

This CDR3 reads CASTTLLAGVYNEQFF. CDR3 coding DNA: TGTGCCAGCACCACCCTACTAGCGGGAGTCTACAATGAGCAGTTCTTC. The V call is TRBV27, the J call TRBJ2-1; 11 bases are a match to TRBD2. V gave up 7 bases and J gave up 3 bases; unmatched junction bases: 8. CDR1 and CDR2 from the germline V gene are MNHEY and SMNVEV (reference sequence). The CDR3 contains 16 residues.

The rearrangement uses TRBV10-3 and TRBJ2-6; 8 bases agree with TRBD2. The V and J ends lost 0 bases and 0 bases, in that order; junction bases with no gene match: 7. The length of the CDR3 is 19 residues. Germline CDR1 reads ENHRY; CDR2 reads SYGVKD. Written as DNA, the CDR3 is TGTGCCATCAGTGAGTCGGTAGCGGGACGTCTCTCTGGGGCCAACGTCCTGACTTTC. This translates into CAISESVAGRLSGANVLTF.